This T cell receptor beta chain originates from a study of cytomegalovirus exposure and HLA in healthy donors. Whole-study findings and limits: Fewer N-insertions (relative to the roughly 720-donor mean) were reportedly seen in an Asian-associated ancestry cluster in a later analysis. Listed as cytomegalovirus-associated were over 150 TCR beta chains.

Of note for this clone: Its antigen is as yet unknown.

Germline V gene sequence: CDR1 SGDLS, CDR2 YYNGEE. Trimming left V 3 bases short and J 2 bases short, with 17 bases between. The CDR3 runs 16 residues. Primers for the PCR totalled 60 Vbeta and 13 Jbeta. The assay was immunoSEQ multiplex PCR, and TCRdb's table has in-frame clones only and misses some. Of 130,000 or so clones detected, around three quarters appear once; the ten largest clones hold 4.2%. V usage is TRBV9 and J usage is TRBJ2-5; D perhaps matches TRBD2 (5 bases). The clonotype was recovered from a male donor in good health and CMV-seropositive. Sequencing used PBMCs. CDR3 region: CASSGREYSKQETQYF. DNA for the CDR3: TGTGCCAGCAGCGGCCGGGAATATTCGAAACAAGAGACCCAGTACTTC.